This section outlines one TCR beta chain sequence together with its context. As yet, its antigen is unknown. The data derive from a study of identical twins. TCRdb recomputed calls from the 5' RACE reads with MiXCR, one row per CDR3 protein. The sample contains about 660,000 distinct CDR3 sequences, less than 10% of which appear only once. There are 15 residues in the CDR3. Looked up from germline, CDR1 is MDHEN and CDR2 is SYDVKM. The V end was cut by 6 bases, the J end by 6 bases, with 18 bases between. Regarding the study as a whole: The study found weaker excess twin sharing in beta out-of-frame sequences. Conclusions relied on cross-sectional statistical analysis, not following the same donors. Modeled out-of-frame TCR alpha sharing in monozygotic twins fell below observed levels.

These data were also reused for a study on yellow fever vaccine responses in identical twins. From that paper: Twins showed a vaccine T cell response that reportedly seemed partly convergent, partly personalized.

The sequence was collected from a woman between 18 and 29 years old in good health. The rearrangement uses TRBV28 and TRBJ2-1; D gene unclear. Sequencing was done on a sample of PBMCs. CDR3 amino acids: CASRTPLGQFNEQFF. DNA for the CDR3: TGTGCCAGCAGGACCCCCCTTGGGCAGTTCAATGAGCAGTTCTTC.